The 15 T cell receptor beta chains presented below share a single source sample, sequenced in a study of blood T cell repertoires in COVID-19. Profiling relied on immunoSEQ multiplex PCR, and the TCRdb table lists in-frame clones only, not all of them. The sample carries under 300,000 clones, around 83% recorded once. The sequenced sample was peripheral blood. The receptor source for this set is a woman aged 80 or over with acute or convalescent COVID-19.

This clone was counted a few times. This rearrangement joins TRBV28 to TRBJ1-2; 10 nucleotides agree with TRBD1. This CDR3 is built from 14 residues. Per the germline V gene, CDR1 is MDHEN and CDR2 is SYDVKM. V dropped 8 bases and J dropped 4; count of bases not matched to a gene: 7. The chain's CDR3 is CASRIGTGVYGYTF. In DNA, the CDR3 is TGTGCCAGCCGGATCGGGACAGGGGTCTATGGCTACACCTTC.

This rearrangement joins TRBV5-1 to TRBJ2-1; tentative D call: TRBD1 (5 bases). The germline V gene has CDR1 SGHRS and CDR2 YFSETQ. The CDR3 is made up of 19 amino acids. V dropped 1 base and J dropped 0 bases, with 20 bases sitting between them. This CDR3 is CASSLTAGLSRSSYNEQFF. DNA of the CDR3: TGCGCCAGCAGCTTGACCGCAGGGTTGAGTCGTAGCTCCTACAATGAGCAGTTCTTC.

The V and J genes are TRBV6-5 and TRBJ1-6; TRBD1 is a possible D gene (6 bases). Between the trimmed V and J ends, which lost 7 bases and 5 bases, there was a span of 9 bases. The CDR3 length is 13 residues. Germline V CDR1 and CDR2: MNHEY, SVGAGI. In DNA form, the CDR3 reads TGTGCCAGCAAGACAGGCGATAATTCACCCCTCCACTTT. It encodes CASKTGDNSPLHF.

The chain carries TRBV18 and TRBJ1-3, with D maybe TRBD1 (5 bases). Trimming pared 3 bases from V and 3 bases from J, leaving 15 bases between. This CDR3 spans 16 amino acids. Per germline, CDR1 KGHSH and CDR2 LQKENI. The CDR3 DNA is TGTGCCAGCTCACCCCCCAGGACACCACTTGGAAACACCATATATTTT. Translation gives CASSPPRTPLGNTIYF.

This rearrangement joins TRBV11-3 to TRBJ1-1, with D possibly matching TRBD1 (6 bases). V lost 0 bases and J lost 4, with 12 bases in between. Germline CDR1 and CDR2: SGHNT and YENEEA. This CDR3 has 15 amino acids. This CDR3 is CASSLDQGWGTEAFF. DNA for the CDR3: TGTGCCAGCAGCTTAGATCAGGGGTGGGGCACTGAAGCTTTCTTT.

This sequence joins TRBV6-6 and TRBJ1-3; 7 bases match TRBD1. V dropped 9 bases and J dropped 4; count of bases not matched to a gene: 6. CDR3 length equals 13 residues. Germline loops: CDR1 MNHNY, CDR2 SVGAGI (reference sequence). CDR3 bases: TGTGCCAGTGACAGGGAAGGAGGAAACACCATATATTTT. Translating gives CASDREGGNTIYF.

This rearrangement joins TRBV24-1 to TRBJ1-1; TRBD1 matches at 8 bases. Trimming took 5 bases from V and 1 from J; bases not matched to a gene: 5. Germline V gives CDR1 KGHDR, CDR2 SFDVKD. The CDR3 covers 15 residues. This CDR3 reads CATSVGQGRNTEAFF. In nucleotides, the CDR3 is TGTGCCACCAGTGTCGGACAGGGTAGGAACACTGAAGCTTTCTTT.

A note on this clone: Compared with germline, one end of the junction differs, possibly owing to a read error. Other DNA sequences in the sample encode the same CDR3. V usage is TRBV7-2 and J usage is TRBJ2-1, with a possible D match to TRBD1 (8 bases). This CDR3 comprises 15 residues. Looked up from germline, CDR1 is SGHTA and CDR2 is FQGNSA. The CDR3 nucleotides are TGTGCCAGCAGCCCCGACAGGGGAGGGTACAATGAACAGTTCTTC. Protein product: CASSPDRGGYNEQFF.

This clone appeared a single time. The CDR3 region is CASRGTGVYSPLHF. CDR3 bases: TGTGCCAGTAGGGGGACAGGGGTGTATTCACCCCTCCACTTT. The chain has TRBV19 and TRBJ1-6; 10 positions agree with TRBD1. Trimming cost V 6 bases and J 8 bases; bases outside gene matches: 4. The CDR3 extends over 14 amino acids. Looked up from germline, CDR1 is LNHDA and CDR2 is SQIVND (reference sequence).

The J gene is TRBJ1-2, the V gene TRBV6-5; TRBD1 aligns across 7 bases. The CDR3 spans 13 residues. Germline V gene lookup returns CDR1 MNHEY and CDR2 SVGAGI. V shed 11 bases, J shed 2 bases, and the junction held 8 bases outside the gene matches. This CDR3 reads CAVRRDSNYGYTF. CDR3 sequence (DNA): TGTGCCGTGCGAAGGGACAGCAACTATGGCTACACCTTC.

The J gene is TRBJ2-5, the V gene TRBV28, with TRBD2 as a possible D gene (6 bases). Germline V gives CDR1 MDHEN, CDR2 SYDVKM. V lost 1 base, J lost 2 bases, and 8 bases lay in between. This CDR3 is 14 amino acids long. In DNA, the CDR3 is TGTGCCAGCAGTTTATCGGGGACTCAAGAGACCCAGTACTTC. Its protein is CASSLSGTQETQYF.

The V and J genes are TRBV30 and TRBJ2-7; TRBD2 matches 7 bases. Germline CDR1 is GTSNPN and CDR2 is SVGIG (reference sequence). Unmatched junction bases numbered 2, after V lost 0 bases and J lost 3 bases. The length of the CDR3 is 13 residues. The CDR3 protein is CAWSVRGVYEQYF. CDR3 bases: TGTGCCTGGAGTGTACGGGGGGTCTACGAGCAGTACTTC.

The rearrangement links TRBV28 to TRBJ1-2; tentative D call: TRBD1 (5 bases). The V end lost 2 bases, the J end lost 8 bases, and 12 bases lay between the germline ends. CDR1 MDHEN and CDR2 SYDVKM come from the germline V gene. This CDR3 has 13 amino acids. The CDR3 DNA reads TGTGCCAGCAGTTTAGGGCAGGGAGGCGGCTACACCTTC. Amino acids: CASSLGQGGGYTF.

The rearrangement uses TRBV4-2 and TRBJ2-5; TRBD2 is a possible D gene (5 bases). The germline V gene has CDR1 LGHNA and CDR2 YNFKEQ. The ends were cut back, 1 base at V and 6 bases at J, with 9 bases in the middle. This CDR3 comprises 13 residues. The DNA for the CDR3 is TGTGCCAGCAGCCAAGCTAGCCGGCAGACCCAGTACTTC. It codes for CASSQASRQTQYF.

The chain uses TRBV29-1 and TRBJ2-3; D is perhaps TRBD1 (6 bases). CDR3 length: 13 amino acids. Germline V gene lookup returns CDR1 SQVTM and CDR2 ANQGSEA. V dropped 3 bases and J dropped 6 bases, with 13 bases sitting between them. The CDR3 nucleotides read TGCAGCGTTGATGGGGGCGCCCCGGATACGCAGTATTTT. As protein: CSVDGGAPDTQYF.